Listed below are T cell receptor beta chains from one sample, sequenced in a study of metastatic and nonmetastatic thyroid tumors. TCRdb reanalyzed the PCR reads via MiXCR. The sample carries about 41,000 clones, 28% recorded once. Input material: blood. Receptors were obtained from a male donor with papillary thyroid cancer or a benign thyroid nodule (not recorded which). Some clones in this sample may be carry-over from other donors' samples. Both conserved end residues are part of each CDR3. A D gene is named only where the DNA matches it firmly. Where a row states a size, it is once, few, many or the class of an expanded clone; other rows omit it.

D	V	J	size	DNA	CDR3
TRBD2	TRBV6-4	TRBJ2-1	many	TGTGCCAGCAGTGACTCGACTAGCGGGAGCAATGAGCAGTTCTTC	CASSDSTSGSNEQFF
.	TRBV28	TRBJ2-3	many	TGTGCCAGCATGCCCCCGAGGGCAGATACGCAGTATTTT	CASMPPRADTQYF
.	TRBV9	TRBJ1-6	many	TGTGCCAGCAGCGTAAGCTCCTATAATTCACCCCTCCACTTT	CASSVSSYNSPLHF
.	TRBV12-3/TRBV12-4	TRBJ2-1	many	TGTGCCAGCAGTTTTCGCAGGGGGGATGAGCAGTTCTTC	CASSFRRGDEQFF
TRBD1	TRBV6-5	TRBJ2-5	many	TGTGCCAGCAGTTACACAGGGGGCGGCTTTCAAGAGACCCAGTACTTC	CASSYTGGGFQETQYF
.	TRBV2	TRBJ2-1	.	TGTGCCAGCAGCCAAACCGGGGTAGGCTCCTACAATGAGCAGTTCTTC	CASSQTGVGSYNEQFF
.	TRBV2	TRBJ1-1	.	TGTGCCAGCAGTGAAGTGGGGGTACAGAAGATCCTCAACACTGAAGCTTTCTTT	CASSEVGVQKILNTEAFF
.	TRBV5-1	TRBJ2-3	many	TGCGCCAGCAGCTTGGAACAAGTGGCGAGATCGGATACGCAGTATTTT	CASSLEQVARSDTQYF
TRBD2	TRBV14	TRBJ2-3	.	TGTGCCAGCAGCCAAGATCGAGGGTGGAAGCGGGAAACTATCACAGATACGCAGTATTTT	CASSQDRGWKRETITDTQYF
.	TRBV6-1	TRBJ2-3	many	TGTGCCACTCTAGACTCGACTAATACGCAGTATTTT	CATLDSTNTQYF
.	TRBV4-1	TRBJ1-1	many	TGCGCCAGCAGCCAACCTCGGAAGGGGAACACTGAAGCTTTCTTT	CASSQPRKGNTEAFF
.	TRBV7-2	TRBJ2-3	.	TGTGCCAGCAGCTTTAGCTGTGGGGGCACAGATACGCAGTATTTT	CASSFSCGGTDTQYF
.	TRBV6-2/TRBV6-3	TRBJ1-2	.	TGTGCCAGTCGGGACGGACGAATCTATGGCTACACCTTC	CASRDGRIYGYTF
.	TRBV6-1	TRBJ1-2	.	TGTGCCAGCAGTGATCCCTGGACAGCCAACTATGGCTACACCTTC	CASSDPWTANYGYTF
.	TRBV6-4	TRBJ2-1	.	TGTGCCAGCAGTGACTCTATTTTCGCCGGCGTTGAGCAGTTCTTC	CASSDSIFAGVEQFF
TRBD1	TRBV7-3	TRBJ1-2	many	TGTGCCAGCAGCGTCGGGGGACAGGGATATGGCTACACCTTC	CASSVGGQGYGYTF
.	TRBV20-1	TRBJ1-1	many	TGCAGTGCACCACCGGTGAGGGCTGAAGCTTTCTTT	CSAPPVRAEAFF
.	TRBV7-8	TRBJ2-7	medium-sized	TGTGCCAGCAGCCCTCGGACGGAAATATACGAGCAGTACTTC	CASSPRTEIYEQYF
.	TRBV3-1	TRBJ2-1	many	TGTGCCAGCAGCCAAGGTCCGGGTGGCACCTACAATGAGCAGTTCTTC	CASSQGPGGTYNEQFF
.	TRBV28	TRBJ2-2	.	TGTGCCAGCAGTACGGGACACATCACCGGGGAGCTGTTTTTT	CASSTGHITGELFF
TRBD1	TRBV4-1	TRBJ2-3	.	TGCGCCAGCAGCCAAGTCGACAGGGATGAAGATACGCAGTATTTT	CASSQVDRDEDTQYF
TRBD2	TRBV20-1	TRBJ2-7	medium-sized	TGCAGTGTCGAAATCAGCGGGGGCTCCTACGAGCAGTACTTC	CSVEISGGSYEQYF
.	TRBV4-2	TRBJ2-3	many	TGTGCCAGCAGCCCTCGGGGCAGGATAGGATCAGATACGCAGTATTTT	CASSPRGRIGSDTQYF
.	TRBV5-1	TRBJ2-2	.	TGCGCCAGCAGCTTGGCCCGGGGGCCAGACACCGGGGAGCTGTTTTTT	CASSLARGPDTGELFF
TRBD2	TRBV11-2	TRBJ2-3	.	TGTGCCAGCAGCTCTAGACCTATAGGACTAGCCCTCACAGATACGCAGTATTTT	CASSSRPIGLALTDTQYF
.	TRBV6-5	TRBJ1-2	many	TGTGCCAGCAGTTACTCGAAATACGGGGAGGGCTACACCTTC	CASSYSKYGEGYTF
TRBD1	TRBV6-1	TRBJ2-2	many	TGTGCCAGCAGTTGCCGGGACAGGGTCGGGGAGCTGTTTTTT	CASSCRDRVGELFF
.	TRBV20-1	TRBJ1-4	.	TGCAGTGCTAGAGATCTTGGGGGGAGTGAAAAACTGTTTTTT	CSARDLGGSEKLFF
.	TRBV12-3/TRBV12-4	TRBJ2-7	few	TGTGCCAGCAGCCCTAGAGTAATAGCGGATTCCTACGAGCAGTACTTC	CASSPRVIADSYEQYF
.	TRBV3-1	TRBJ1-3	many	TGTGCCAGCAGCCAGTCAGTAGCCACCATATATTTT	CASSQSVATIYF